Presented here are 27 T cell receptor beta chains from one specimen sequenced in a study of CD4 T cells in relation to SARS-CoV-2 and coronaviruses (dated by TCRdb to the early 2020s). CD4+ T cells from unexposed donors were collected before the COVID-19 pandemic (2011-2018). The receptor library was made with the immunoSEQ multiplex PCR assay. In its TCRdb copy, this immuneACCESS table keeps in-frame sequences only and misses some clones. Where compared with another copy, unresolved V genes explain less than half of these, and the others have no known cause. Within this sample are 65,000 or so clones, with around 87% of them counted one time only. The ten largest account for around 1.7% of the sample. The specimen was memory CD4+ T cells from PBMCs. The cell subset or site label, read with the paper, signifies: memory (non-naive) CD4+ T cells. These receptors were obtained from a human donor in good health.

The chain employs TRBV13 and TRBJ2-5, with 8 bases fitting TRBD2. The CDR3 runs 13 residues. Looked up from germline, CDR1 is PRHDT and CDR2 is FYEKMQ (reference sequence). V lost 5 bases to trimming and J lost 4 bases; unmatched junction nucleotides: 3. The CDR3 here is CASSERETETQYF. The CDR3 region has the DNA TGTGCCAGCAGCGAGCGGGAGACAGAGACCCAGTACTTC.

The chain recombines TRBV28 with TRBJ2-1, with TRBD2 matching over 9 bases. Trimming removed 3 bases from V and 0 bases from J; junction bases left unmatched: 6. The germline gives CDR1 MDHEN, CDR2 SYDVKM. This CDR3 is 17 amino acids long. Written as DNA, the CDR3 is TGTGCCAGCAGTTTGGTTAGCGGGAGTAGCTCCTACAATGAGCAGTTCTTC. It encodes CASSLVSGSSSYNEQFF. The full variable domain, with the rest looked up from reference TRBV28 and TRBJ2-1, is DVKVTQSSRYLVKRTGEKVFLECVQDMDHENMFWYRQDPGLGLRLIYFSYDVKMKEKGDIPEGYSVSREKKERFSLILESASTNQTSMYLCASSLVSGSSSYNEQFFGPGTRLTVL.

The J gene is TRBJ1-5, the V gene TRBV28; TRBD1 matches 7 bases. Germline V gene sequence: CDR1 MDHEN, CDR2 SYDVKM. The trim removed 6 bases at V and 5 bases at J, leaving 10 bases unmatched. The CDR3 is made up of 15 amino acids. As DNA, the CDR3 is TGTGCCAGCAGAAACAGGGGAGGGGTACATCAGCCCCAGCATTTT. This codes for CASRNRGGVHQPQHF.

The rearrangement uses TRBV10-2 and TRBJ2-3, with D tentatively TRBD1 or TRBD2 (6 bases each). Trimming shortened V by 8 bases and J by 2 bases, and 17 bases separated the two germline ends. This CDR3 has 15 residues. Germline V gene sequence: CDR1 WSHSY, CDR2 SAAADI. The CDR3: CASAQKGGHTDTQYF. CDR3 DNA: TGCGCCAGCGCTCAAAAGGGGGGCCACACAGATACGCAGTATTTT.

V and J are TRBV7-2 and TRBJ2-7, with D unclear. The germline V gene has CDR1 SGHTA and CDR2 FQGNSA. CDR3 length: 14 residues. Deletions cut 2 bases from V and 4 bases from J, with 12 bases between. Here the CDR3 reads CASSLIRTRYEQYF. DNA for the CDR3: TGTGCCAGCAGCTTAATACGCACCAGATACGAGCAGTACTTC.

The V and J genes are TRBV7-3 and TRBJ2-1, with 10 nucleotides matching TRBD2. Per germline, CDR1 SGHTA and CDR2 FQGTGA. The CDR3 sequence is 16 residues long. J lost 0 bases, V lost 5 bases, and 4 bases had no gene match. CDR3 sequence reads: CASSPGLASSYNEQFF. The CDR3 DNA follows: TGTGCCAGCAGCCCGGGACTAGCGAGCTCCTACAATGAGCAGTTCTTC.

The chain carries TRBV5-1 and TRBJ2-3; maybe TRBD2 (5 bases). Germline V gene sequence: CDR1 SGHRS, CDR2 YFSETQ. The V gene lost 2 bases and the J gene lost 1 base, with 8 bases spanning the gap. The CDR3 is 14 amino acids. The CDR3 bases are TGCGCCAGCAGCTTAAAAGCGGGCACAGATACGCAGTATTTT. Protein: CASSLKAGTDTQYF. The full variable domain, in which reference TRBV5-1 and TRBJ2-3 provide the parts outside the CDR3, is KAGVTQTPRYLIKTRGQQVTLSCSPISGHRSVSWYQQTPGQGLQFLFEYFSETQRNKGNFPGRFSGRQFSNSRSEMNVSTLELGDSALYLCASSLKAGTDTQYFGPGTRLTVL.

The J gene is TRBJ1-3, the V gene TRBV10-3; D gene unclear. The germline V gene has CDR1 ENHRY and CDR2 SYGVKD. This CDR3 spans 12 amino acids. Trimming shortened V by 11 bases and J by 1 base, and 9 bases separated the two germline ends. The CDR3: CAYSGSGNTIYF. The CDR3 DNA reads as TGTGCCTACAGCGGGTCTGGAAACACCATATATTTT.

This chain links TRBV18 with TRBJ1-2; 8 bases match TRBD1. Germline V gives CDR1 KGHSH, CDR2 LQKENI. Trimming took 6 bases from V and 8 from J; bases not matched to a gene: 8. This CDR3 is 13 amino acids long. CDR3 sequence reads: CASSPPGGWGYTF. The CDR3, as DNA: TGTGCCAGCTCTCCCCCAGGGGGCTGGGGCTACACCTTC.

This rearrangement joins TRBV5-4 to TRBJ2-2; 7 nucleotides line up with TRBD1. This CDR3 has 16 amino acids. Trimming cost V 1 base and J 2 bases; bases outside gene matches: 5. Germline CDR1 SGHNT, CDR2 YYREEE (reference sequence). The CDR3 nucleotides are TGTGCCAGCAGCTTGAGAGGGGGCGCAAACACCGGGGAGCTGTTTTTT. Amino acids: CASSLRGGANTGELFF.

The chain couples TRBV5-1 to TRBJ1-1; no clear D gene. Per germline, CDR1 SGHRS and CDR2 YFSETQ. V was pared by 0 bases and J by 7 bases, with 25 bases between. This CDR3 contains 18 residues. This CDR3 reads CASSLEGALAYSHDEAFF. The CDR3 coding sequence is TGCGCCAGCAGCTTGGAGGGTGCTCTGGCGTACTCCCACGATGAAGCTTTCTTT.

The chain is built from TRBV11-2 and TRBJ1-6; unclear D gene. The CDR3 covers 15 residues. Germline CDR1 and CDR2: SGHAT and FQNNGV. Trimming left V 1 base short and J 10 bases short, with 14 bases between. The CDR3 loop is CASSLGFGVSSPLHF. The CDR3 DNA follows: TGTGCCAGCAGCTTAGGTTTCGGGGTAAGCTCACCCCTCCACTTT.

The J gene is TRBJ2-1, the V gene TRBV5-1; D might be TRBD1 (5 bases). V was trimmed by 0 bases and J by 0 bases, leaving 7 bases between them. Germline V lookup: CDR1 SGHRS, CDR2 YFSETQ. This CDR3 is built from 15 residues. The CDR3 sequence is CASSLGQTSYNEQFF. In DNA form, the CDR3 reads TGCGCCAGCAGCTTGGGACAGACCTCCTACAATGAGCAGTTCTTC.

In this sample, this clone turned up a few times. This chain uses TRBV18 with TRBJ2-7, with 10 bases aligning to TRBD1. Germline trimming cut 5 bases from V and 1 base from J; bases unmatched to any gene: 8. CDR1 is KGHSH and CDR2 is LQKENI in the germline V gene. The CDR3 covers 16 residues. CDR3 bases: TGTGCCAGCTCATTATGGACAGGGGGGTCTTCCTACGAGCAGTACTTC. The encoded protein is CASSLWTGGSSYEQYF.

The V gene is TRBV7-2, the J gene TRBJ2-7; 9 positions match TRBD1. CDR3 length: 15 residues. The V segment lost 0 bases and the J segment 4 bases; nucleotides outside the gene matches: 4. Germline V CDR1 and CDR2: SGHTA, FQGNSA. The CDR3 spells CASSLAFGQGYEQYF. The CDR3 coding sequence is TGTGCCAGCAGCTTAGCATTTGGACAGGGGTACGAGCAGTACTTC.

The V call is TRBV5-1, the J call TRBJ1-2; D is possibly TRBD1 (5 bases). Per germline, CDR1 SGHRS and CDR2 YFSETQ. This CDR3 has 14 amino acids. V was cut by 4 bases and J by 7 bases, with 17 bases left in between. The CDR3 reads CASSLLPREGGYTF. The CDR3 region has the DNA TGCGCCAGCAGCCTCCTCCCCAGGGAAGGTGGCTACACCTTC.

V gene TRBV11-3 combines with J gene TRBJ2-1; D perhaps matches TRBD1 (6 bases). CDR3 length: 13 residues. Germline CDR1 and CDR2: SGHNT and YENEEA. Trimming removed 5 bases from V and 10 bases from J, with 15 bases in between. CDR3 nucleotide sequence: TGTGCCAGCAGCGCTAACCTCAGGGGAGAGCAGTTCTTC. Its protein product is CASSANLRGEQFF.

This chain uses TRBV18 with TRBJ1-5, with D maybe TRBD1 (6 bases). The germline CDR1 and CDR2 sequences are KGHSH and LQKENI. This CDR3 comprises 17 residues. The ends were cut back, 3 bases at V and 1 base at J, with 16 bases in the middle. The CDR3 spells CASSPQREGGSNQPQHF. The CDR3 coding sequence is TGTGCCAGCTCACCCCAACGGGAGGGGGGCAGCAATCAGCCCCAGCATTTT.

V gene TRBV3-1 (or the pseudogene TRBV3-2) combines with J gene TRBJ1-5, with D hard to call. This CDR3 region has 15 residues. Trimming took 0 bases from V and 0 from J, leaving 6 bases between them. Germline CDR1 LGHDT, CDR2 YNNKEL (reference sequence). CDR3 residues: CASSQDSSSNQPQHF. For the CDR3, the DNA is TGTGCCAGCAGCCAAGATTCCAGTAGCAATCAGCCCCAGCATTTT.

The V and J genes are TRBV5-1 and TRBJ1-2; D is uncertain. The CDR3 is 14 residues long. V gave up 2 bases and J gave up 5 bases, with 13 bases separating them. CDR1 is SGHRS and CDR2 is YFSETQ in the germline V gene. CDR3 protein: CASSLFGGGYGYTF. DNA of the CDR3: TGCGCCAGCAGCTTATTTGGTGGTGGGTATGGCTACACCTTC.

The chain has TRBV20-1 and TRBJ1-1; no reliable D call. Trimming pared 5 bases from V and 5 bases from J, leaving 6 bases between. Germline V gene sequence: CDR1 DFQATT, CDR2 SNEGSKA (reference sequence). The CDR3 sequence is 10 residues long. The CDR3 sequence is CSAHSTEAFF. CDR3 coding DNA: TGCAGTGCTCATTCAACTGAAGCTTTCTTT.

A few counts support this clone. The genes are TRBV7-3 and TRBJ2-2, with D unresolved. Germline-derived CDR1 and CDR2 are SGHTA and FQGTGA. V lost 5 bases and J lost 8, with 9 bases in between. This CDR3 contains 12 residues. The CDR3 region is CASSPPAGELFF. The CDR3 nucleotides are TGTGCCAGCAGCCCTCCCGCAGGGGAGCTGTTTTTT. Combining the CDR3 with reference TRBV7-3 and TRBJ2-2 gives the whole variable domain GAGVSQTPSNKVTEKGKYVELRCDPISGHTALYWYRQSLGQGPEFLIYFQGTGAADDSGLPNDRFFAVRPEGSVSTLKIQRTERGDSAVYLCASSPPAGELFFGEGSRLTVL.

The CDR3 DNA reads as TGTGCCAGTAGTATGTCCCCCTCCTACGGAAGCTCCTACGAGCAGTACTTC. Amino acid sequence: CASSMSPSYGSSYEQYF. The chain is built from TRBV19 and TRBJ2-7, with unresolved D. V gave up 3 bases and J gave up 0 bases, with 18 bases separating them. The CDR3 runs to 17 residues. In germline, CDR1 is LNHDA, CDR2 SQIVND (reference sequence).

CDR3 residues: CASSLERAGGYEQYF. The CDR3 nucleotides read TGTGCCAGCAGCTTAGAACGAGCGGGGGGTTACGAGCAGTACTTC. This chain joins TRBV7-2 and TRBJ2-7; TRBD2 agrees at 9 bases. Per germline, CDR1 SGHTA and CDR2 FQGNSA. With V trimmed by 1 base and J by 4 bases, 5 bases remained unmatched. The CDR3 loop spans 15 amino acids. The variable domain in full, completed from reference TRBV7-2 and TRBJ2-7, reads GAGVSQSPSNKVTEKGKDVELRCDPISGHTALYWYRQSLGQGLEFLIYFQGNSAPDKSGLPSDRFSAERTGGSVSTLTIQRTQQEDSAVYLCASSLERAGGYEQYFGPGTRLTVT.

The chain combines TRBV5-1 with TRBJ2-3; D is ambiguous. CDR1 and CDR2 from the germline V gene are SGHRS and YFSETQ. The CDR3 sequence is 16 residues long. Trimming took 0 bases from V and 1 from J, leaving 12 bases between them. CDR3 DNA: TGCGCCAGCAGCTTGGAGACACCCGTCCGCACAGATACGCAGTATTTT. Amino acid sequence: CASSLETPVRTDTQYF.

The chain combines TRBV5-1 with TRBJ2-7; D unresolved. CDR1 SGHRS and CDR2 YFSETQ come from the germline V gene. The ends were cut back, 4 bases at V and 3 bases at J, with 14 bases in the middle. CDR3 length: 14 amino acids. The CDR3 bases are TGCGCCAGCAGCGCGTCCACTACAAACTACGAGCAGTACTTC. Translated: CASSASTTNYEQYF.

The rearrangement uses TRBV7-3 and TRBJ1-6; D gene ambiguous. CDR3 length: 13 amino acids. The V and J ends lost 5 bases and 9 bases respectively, with 11 bases between them. Germline assignment: CDR1 SGHTA and CDR2 FQGTGA. The CDR3 DNA follows: TGTGCCAGCAGCGCGCGACATGGTTCACCCCTCCACTTT. It is translated as CASSARHGSPLHF. The variable domain in full, completed from reference TRBV7-3 and TRBJ1-6, reads GAGVSQTPSNKVTEKGKYVELRCDPISGHTALYWYRQSLGQGPEFLIYFQGTGAADDSGLPNDRFFAVRPEGSVSTLKIQRTERGDSAVYLCASSARHGSPLHFGNGTRLTVT.